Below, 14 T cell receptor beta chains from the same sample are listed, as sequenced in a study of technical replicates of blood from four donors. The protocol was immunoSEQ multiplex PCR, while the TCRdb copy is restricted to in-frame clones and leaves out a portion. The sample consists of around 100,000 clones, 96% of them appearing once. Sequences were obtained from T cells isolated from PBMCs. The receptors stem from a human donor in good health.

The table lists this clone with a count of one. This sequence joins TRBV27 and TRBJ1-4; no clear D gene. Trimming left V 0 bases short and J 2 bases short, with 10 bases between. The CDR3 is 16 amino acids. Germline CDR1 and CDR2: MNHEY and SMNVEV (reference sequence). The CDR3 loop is CASSLSIGLTNEKLFF. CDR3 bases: TGTGCCAGCAGTTTATCCATCGGGTTGACTAATGAAAAACTGTTTTTT.

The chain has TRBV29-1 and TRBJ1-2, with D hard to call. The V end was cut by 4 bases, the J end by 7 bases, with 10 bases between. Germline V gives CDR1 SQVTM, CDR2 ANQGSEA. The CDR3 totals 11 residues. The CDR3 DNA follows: TGCAGCGTTGCTGTTTCGGGTGGCTACACCTTC. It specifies CSVAVSGGYTF.

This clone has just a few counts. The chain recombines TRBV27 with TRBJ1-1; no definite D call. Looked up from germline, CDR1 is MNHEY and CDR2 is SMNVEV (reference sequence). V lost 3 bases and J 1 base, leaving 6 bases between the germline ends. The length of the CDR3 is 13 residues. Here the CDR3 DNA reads TGTGCCAGCAGTTTTGAGGGGAACACTGAAGCTTTCTTT. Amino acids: CASSFEGNTEAFF.

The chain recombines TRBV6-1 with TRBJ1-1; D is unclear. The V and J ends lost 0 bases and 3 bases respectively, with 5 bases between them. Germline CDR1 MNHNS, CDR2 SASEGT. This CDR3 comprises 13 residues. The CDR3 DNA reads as TGTGCCAGCAGTGAAGCTATAGACACTGAAGCTTTCTTT. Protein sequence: CASSEAIDTEAFF.

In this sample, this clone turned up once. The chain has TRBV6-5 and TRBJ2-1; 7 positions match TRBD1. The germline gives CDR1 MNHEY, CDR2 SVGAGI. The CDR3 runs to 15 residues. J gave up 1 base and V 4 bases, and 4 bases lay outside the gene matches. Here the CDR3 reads CASSLDRSSYNEQFF. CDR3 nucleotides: TGTGCCAGCAGTTTGGACAGGTCTTCCTACAATGAGCAGTTCTTC.

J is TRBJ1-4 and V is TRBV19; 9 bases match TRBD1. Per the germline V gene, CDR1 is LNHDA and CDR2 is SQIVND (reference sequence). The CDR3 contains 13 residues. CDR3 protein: CLKKQGAGEKLFF. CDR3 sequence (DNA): TGTTTAAAAAAACAGGGGGCGGGAGAAAAACTGTTTTTT. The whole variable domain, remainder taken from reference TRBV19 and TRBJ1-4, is DGGITQSPKYLFRKEGQNVTLSCEQNLNHDAMYWYRQDPGQGLRLIYYSQIVNDFQKGDIAEGYSVSREKKESFPLTVTSAQKNPTAFYLCLKKQGAGEKLFFGSGTQLSVL.

The CDR3 DNA sequence: TGTGCCTGGAGTGCTGGACAGGTCACAACTAATGAAAAACTGTTTTTT. Its translation: CAWSAGQVTTNEKLFF. This chain connects TRBV30 to TRBJ1-4; 7 nucleotides line up with TRBD1. The CDR3 extends over 16 amino acids. CDR1 is GTSNPN, CDR2 SVGIG, per germline (reference sequence). V shed 1 base, J shed 0 bases, and the junction held 5 bases outside the gene matches.

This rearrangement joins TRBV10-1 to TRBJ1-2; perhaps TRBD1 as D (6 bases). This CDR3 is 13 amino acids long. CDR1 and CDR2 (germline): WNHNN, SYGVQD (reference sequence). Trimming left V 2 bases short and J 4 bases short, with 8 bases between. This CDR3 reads CASSEGGTYGYTF. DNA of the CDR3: TGCGCCAGCAGTGAGGGGGGCACCTATGGCTACACCTTC.

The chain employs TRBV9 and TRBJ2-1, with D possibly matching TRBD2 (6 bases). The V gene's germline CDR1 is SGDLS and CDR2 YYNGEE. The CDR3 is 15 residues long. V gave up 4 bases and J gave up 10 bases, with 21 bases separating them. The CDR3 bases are TGTGCCAGCAGCCGAGAACAGCGGATTGGGGGGGAGCAGTTCTTC. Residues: CASSREQRIGGEQFF.

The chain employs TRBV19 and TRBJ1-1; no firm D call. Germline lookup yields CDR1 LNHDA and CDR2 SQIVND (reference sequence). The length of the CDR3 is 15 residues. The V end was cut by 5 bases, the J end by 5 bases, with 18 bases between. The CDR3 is CASSVLRTPRTEAFF. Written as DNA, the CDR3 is TGTGCCAGTAGTGTCTTACGAACCCCACGGACTGAAGCTTTCTTT.

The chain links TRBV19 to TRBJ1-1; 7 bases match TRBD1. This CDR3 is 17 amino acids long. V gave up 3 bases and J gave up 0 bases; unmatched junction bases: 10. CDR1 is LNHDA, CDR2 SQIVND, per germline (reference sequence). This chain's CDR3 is CASSMEGTALMNTEAFF. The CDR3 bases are TGTGCCAGTAGTATGGAGGGGACAGCATTAATGAACACTGAAGCTTTCTTT.

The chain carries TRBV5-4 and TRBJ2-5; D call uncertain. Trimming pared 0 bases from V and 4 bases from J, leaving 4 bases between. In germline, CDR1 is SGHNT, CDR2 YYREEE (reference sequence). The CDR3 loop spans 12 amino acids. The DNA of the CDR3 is TGTGCCAGCAGCTTGGACTCAGAGACCCAGTACTTC. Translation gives CASSLDSETQYF.

The CDR3 region is CASSFGTGVLNTGELFF. The CDR3 coding sequence is TGTGCCAGCAGCTTTGGGACAGGGGTCCTGAACACCGGGGAGCTGTTTTTT. The chain uses TRBV7-9 and TRBJ2-2; 10 positions match TRBD1. CDR3 size: 17 residues. The J segment lost 1 base and the V segment lost 3 bases, leaving 5 bases of the junction unmatched. The germline gives CDR1 SEHNR, CDR2 FQNEAQ (reference sequence).

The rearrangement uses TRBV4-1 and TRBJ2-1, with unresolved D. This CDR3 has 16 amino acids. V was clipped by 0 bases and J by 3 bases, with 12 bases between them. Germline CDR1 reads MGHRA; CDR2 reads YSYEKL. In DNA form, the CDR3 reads TGCGCCAGCAGCCAAGAGGTTTTCGAGGTCTACAATGAGCAGTTCTTC. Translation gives CASSQEVFEVYNEQFF.